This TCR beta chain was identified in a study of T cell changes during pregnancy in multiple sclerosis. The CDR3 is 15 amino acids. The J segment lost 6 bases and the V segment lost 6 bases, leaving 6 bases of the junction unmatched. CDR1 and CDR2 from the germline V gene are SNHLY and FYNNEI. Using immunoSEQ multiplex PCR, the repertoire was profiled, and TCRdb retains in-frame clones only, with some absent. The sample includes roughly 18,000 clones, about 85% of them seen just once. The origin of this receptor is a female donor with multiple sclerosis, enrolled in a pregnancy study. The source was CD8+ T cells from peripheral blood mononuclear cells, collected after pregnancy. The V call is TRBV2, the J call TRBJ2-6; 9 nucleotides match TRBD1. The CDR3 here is CASRGQGREANVLTF. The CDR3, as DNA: TGTGCCAGCAGGGGACAGGGTCGGGAGGCCAACGTCCTGACTTTC.